The rows below give T cell receptor beta chains drawn from one sample of a study of beta chain features in type 1 diabetes. This table comes from immunoSEQ multiplex PCR, and its TCRdb copy is limited to in-frame clones, with some not included. The data show 250,000 to 350,000 clones, with about 14% seen just once and about 6.7% held by the top ten. Sequencing used central memory CD4+ T cells from blood. These receptors all come from a man younger than 40 in good health. Each CDR3 is given with its conserved first and last residue. Each record gives: V gene, D gene, J gene, clone size, CDR3 DNA, CDR3 protein. D genes are given only for firm matches. Some rows have no size entry. The others give once, few or many, or a class for an expanded clone.

>TRBV14|TRBD1|TRBJ1-6|.
TGTGCCAGCAGCTTGATGACAGGGGCCAATTCACCCCTCCACTTT
CASSLMTGANSPLHF
>TRBV12-5|TRBD1|TRBJ1-1|.
TGTGCTAGTGCCCTAAGGACAGGGCCTGGGACTGAAGCTTTCTTT
CASALRTGPGTEAFF
>TRBV6-1|.|TRBJ1-3|few
TGTGCCAGCAGTGAATCTCTCCGGTCCTTCTCTGGAAACACCATATATTTT
CASSESLRSFSGNTIYF
>TRBV30|.|TRBJ1-3|.
TGTGCCTGGAGTGGAAACACCATATATTTT
CAWSGNTIYF
>TRBV29-1|TRBD2|TRBJ2-1|.
TGCAGCATAGAGGTCAGCGGGAGGGCCATTGAGCAGTTCTTC
CSIEVSGRAIEQFF
>TRBV6-5|TRBD1|TRBJ1-2|few
TGTGCCAGCAGTAGACAGGGAGCGCAAGGCTACACCTTC
CASSRQGAQGYTF
>TRBV5-4|TRBD2|TRBJ2-1|.
TGTTCCCCTCGCAGGACTAGCAACAATGAGCAGTTCTTC
CSPRRTSNNEQFF
>TRBV7-2|TRBD2|TRBJ2-1|.
TGTGCCAGCAGCTTAAGCGGGAGGGCCGATAATGAGCAGTTCTTC
CASSLSGRADNEQFF
>TRBV19|TRBD1|TRBJ2-2|few
TGTGCCAGTACCCAAACGGGACAGCTGCGGGAGCTGTTTTTT
CASTQTGQLRELFF
>TRBV13|TRBD1|TRBJ2-2|.
TGTGCCAGCAGCTTATCTGAGACAGGGAGCACCGGGGAGCTGTTTTTT
CASSLSETGSTGELFF
>TRBV2|TRBD1|TRBJ2-3|many
TGTGCCAGCAGTGTGGACAGGGGTACAGATACGCAGTATTTT
CASSVDRGTDTQYF
>TRBV7-7|TRBD1|TRBJ2-3|.
TGTGCCAGCAGCGAGGGACAGACCACAGATACGCAGTATTTT
CASSEGQTTDTQYF
>TRBV4-3|TRBD1|TRBJ2-7|few
TGCGCCAGCAGCGATAATCCGGGACAGATATACGAGCAGTACTTC
CASSDNPGQIYEQYF
>TRBV6-5|.|TRBJ2-7|few
TGTGCCAGCAGTTACGGAAGGTACGAGCAGTACTTC
CASSYGRYEQYF
>TRBV30|TRBD1|TRBJ2-1|.
TGTGCCTCCTCCCTTAGGGACAGGGTACCCAATGAGCAGTTCTTC
CASSLRDRVPNEQFF
>TRBV4-1|.|TRBJ2-1|.
TGCGCCAGCAGCCAAGAGGCATTTGGGCTCCGAACCTACAATGAGCAGTTCTTC
CASSQEAFGLRTYNEQFF
>TRBV9|.|TRBJ2-6|.
TGTGCCAGCAGCGAGCGACAGAGGGCTGGGGCCAACGTCCTGACTTTC
CASSERQRAGANVLTF
>TRBV5-6|.|TRBJ1-2|few
TGTGCCAGCAGCTCCTGGCGCCCCACAGGGTTAGCTAACTATGGCTACACCTTC
CASSSWRPTGLANYGYTF
>TRBV19|.|TRBJ1-5|.
TGTGCCAGTACCTTGGGGCGTTTGGCTGGGCGGCCCCAGCATTTT
CASTLGRLAGRPQHF
>TRBV6-5|.|TRBJ2-2|few
TGTGCCAGCAGTTGGGACGGGCTTGACACCGGGGAGCTGTTTTTT
CASSWDGLDTGELFF